This TCR beta chain was captured in a study of cytomegalovirus exposure and HLA in healthy donors. The length of the CDR3 is 14 residues. V was cut by 6 bases and J by 3 bases, with 12 bases left in between. CDR1 and CDR2 from the germline V gene are MRHNA and SNTAGT. Measured with immunoSEQ multiplex PCR; TCRdb has only the in-frame clones, and not every one. The sample comprises just over 20,000 clones, 95% to 97% of which are singletons, and 10% rests with the top ten. The donors were part of the validation cohort of some 120 subjects. That cohort was separate from the first cohort, which comprised 550 to 750 subjects.

The chain joins TRBV6-4 to TRBJ1-5; possible D gene TRBD1, 5 bases. Sequencing used PBMCs. The source of this sequence is a man aged 25 to 45 in good health and CMV-seropositive. The CDR3 protein is CASRGGRYNQPQHF. The CDR3 DNA reads as TGTGCCAGCAGGGGGGGACGTTACAATCAGCCCCAGCATTTT.